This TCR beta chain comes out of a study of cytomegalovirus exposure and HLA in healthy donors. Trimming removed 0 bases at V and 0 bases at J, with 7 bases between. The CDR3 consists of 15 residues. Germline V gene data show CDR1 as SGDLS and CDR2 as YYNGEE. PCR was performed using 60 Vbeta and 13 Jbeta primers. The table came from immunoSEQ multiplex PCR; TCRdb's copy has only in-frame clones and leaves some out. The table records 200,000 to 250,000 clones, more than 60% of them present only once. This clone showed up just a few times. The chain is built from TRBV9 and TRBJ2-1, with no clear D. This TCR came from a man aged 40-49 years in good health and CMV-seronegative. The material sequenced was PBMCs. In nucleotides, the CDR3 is TGTGCCAGCAGCGTAGGGTGGCTCTCCTACAATGAGCAGTTCTTC. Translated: CASSVGWLSYNEQFF. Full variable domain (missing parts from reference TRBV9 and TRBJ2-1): DSGVTQTPKHLITATGQRVTLRCSPRSGDLSVYWYQQSLDQGLQFLIQYYNGEERAKGNILERFSAQQFPDLHSELNLSSLELGDSALYFCASSVGWLSYNEQFFGPGTRLTVL.